Listed here are 11 T cell receptor beta chains from one sample, sequenced in a study of T-cell reconstitution after alpha-beta-depleted transplantation in children (dated by TCRdb to the mid-2010s). Beyond this particular receptor, the publication reports: Hyperexpanded clone frequencies declined over subsequent months; after one year, T-cell counts and TCRbeta diversity were mostly attributed to newly produced T cells.

The sample's treatment or condition label, decoded: allogeneic hematopoietic cell transplantation with graft depleted of TCRalphabeta T cells and CD19 B cells. The antigens these receptors bind are not known. Library preparation was by PCR. TCRdb names Illumina HiSeq 2500 as the instrument used. TCR library preparation used molecular barcoding, with unique molecular identifiers applied to normalize quantification of the TCRbeta repertoire. TCRdb applied fastp at Q25 and MiXCR to the public reads, then kept only in-frame beta chains. Under each unique CDR3 protein, matching rows form one entry showing the most common genes and DNA. The sample data list some 300,000 distinct CDR3 sequences, and 6% to 10% of these were observed just once. Approximately 9.6% of the sample comes from the top ten. Sequenced here: peripheral blood, sampled 360 days after TCRalphabeta/CD19-depleted stem cell transplant. The receptors derive from a female patient aged 2-15 years who had a stem cell transplant for Fanconi anemia, so the T cells may come from the graft donor.

The sample holds many counts of this clonotype. This chain uses TRBV15 with TRBJ1-1; the D gene is possibly TRBD1 (6 bases). CDR1 LNHNV and CDR2 YYDKDF come from the germline V gene (reference sequence). The CDR3 totals 13 residues. The V end was cut by 3 bases, the J end by 2 bases, with 7 bases between. The CDR3 DNA reads TGTGCCACCAGCAGGGGACAAAACACTGAAGCTTTCTTT. Encoded protein: CATSRGQNTEAFF.

This clonotype appeared many times. The genes are TRBV10-3 and TRBJ2-5, with D unresolved. Germline V CDR1 and CDR2: ENHRY, SYGVKD. The CDR3 covers 14 residues. The V gene lost 6 bases and the J gene lost 2 bases, with 13 bases spanning the gap. The DNA of the CDR3 is TGTGCCATCAGCCTCGGCACAGAACAAGAGACCCAGTACTTC. It yields the protein CAISLGTEQETQYF.

In its sample, this clonotype was seen many times. This rearrangement joins TRBV4-3 to TRBJ1-6, with TRBD1 identical over 8 bases. The CDR3 sequence is 17 residues long. V lost 1 base, J lost 1 base, and 3 bases stayed unmatched. The germline CDR1 and CDR2 sequences are LGHNA and YSLEER. CDR3 protein: CASSQVTGASYNSPLHF. The DNA for the CDR3 is TGCGCCAGCAGCCAAGTGACAGGGGCTTCCTATAATTCACCCCTCCACTTT.

This chain joins TRBV11-2 and TRBJ2-2; possible D gene TRBD2, 6 bases. The CDR3 has 16 residues. Germline lookup yields CDR1 SGHAT and CDR2 FQNNGV. V was trimmed by 4 bases and J by 2 bases, leaving 14 bases between them. CDR3 bases: TGTGCCAGCAGCTATCAGCTAGCGCCCAACACCGGGGAGCTGTTTTTT. Amino acids: CASSYQLAPNTGELFF.

This clonotype has ten or more counts. V is TRBV5-1 and J is TRBJ2-7; D is ambiguous. Trimming took 0 bases from V and 2 from J, leaving 6 bases between them. The length of the CDR3 is 13 residues. The germline gives CDR1 SGHRS, CDR2 YFSETQ. The CDR3 spells CASSLEFTYEQYF. The CDR3 bases are TGCGCCAGCAGCTTGGAGTTCACCTACGAGCAGTACTTC.

This clonotype was observed a handful of times. The V gene is TRBV7-2, the J gene TRBJ2-1, with 15 nucleotides matching TRBD2. The CDR3 totals 17 residues. V lost 1 base to trimming and J lost 7 bases; unmatched junction nucleotides: 5. Looked up from germline, CDR1 is SGHTA and CDR2 is FQGNSA. CDR3 sequence: CASSLVGTSGGLNEQFF. The CDR3 DNA sequence: TGTGCCAGCAGCTTAGTGGGGACTAGCGGGGGGCTAAATGAGCAGTTCTTC.

This clonotype was detected many times. The chain is built from TRBV10-2 and TRBJ2-1; D gene uncertain. Trimming took off 6 bases at V and 3 bases at J, with 9 bases between the two ends. CDR3 length: 13 amino acids. Germline CDR1 WSHSY, CDR2 SAAADI. CDR3 sequence reads: CASRGRVYNEQFF. CDR3 nucleotides: TGCGCCAGCAGAGGCCGGGTCTACAATGAGCAGTTCTTC.

This clonotype was seen ten or more times. V usage is TRBV5-1 and J usage is TRBJ2-3, with TRBD2 matching 10 bases. There are 17 residues in the CDR3. The germline V gene has CDR1 SGHRS and CDR2 YFSETQ. Unmatched junction bases numbered 6, after V lost 2 bases and J lost 0 bases. The CDR3: CASSFTPTSGSTDTQYF. The DNA for the CDR3 is TGCGCCAGCAGCTTTACACCGACTAGCGGGAGCACAGATACGCAGTATTTT.

The V and J genes are TRBV9 and TRBJ2-3; 11 bases align to TRBD2. CDR3 length equals 16 residues. Germline CDR1 and CDR2: SGDLS and YYNGEE. With 0 bases clipped from V and 3 bases from J, the junction kept 3 bases outside the gene matches. CDR3 nucleotide sequence: TGTGCCAGCAGCGTAGAGACTAGCGGGGCGACAGATACGCAGTATTTT. Its translation is CASSVETSGATDTQYF.

In this sample, this clonotype turned up many times. The J gene is TRBJ2-1, the V gene TRBV15; 7 bases match TRBD2. Trimming removed 8 bases from V and 1 base from J; junction bases left unmatched: 5. CDR3 length: 14 residues. Germline loops: CDR1 LNHNV, CDR2 YYDKDF (reference sequence). This CDR3 is CATGGERSYNEQFF. CDR3 DNA: TGTGCCACCGGGGGGGAAAGGTCCTACAATGAGCAGTTCTTC.

V and J are TRBV27 and TRBJ1-2; D unresolved. The V and J ends lost 2 bases and 4 bases respectively, with 11 bases between them. CDR3 size: 14 residues. Germline lookup yields CDR1 MNHEY and CDR2 SMNVEV (reference sequence). The chain's CDR3 is CASSLGDSSYGYTF. The CDR3 DNA reads TGTGCCAGCAGTTTAGGGGATTCTAGCTATGGCTACACCTTC.